This T cell receptor beta chain was profiled in a study of vaccination and CD4 T cells after COVID-19. Across the whole study: The authors exposed cells to overlapping spike peptides derived from SARS-CoV-2, HCoV-NL63, HCoV-OC43 and HCoV-229E.

The treatment was: approximately 9-day PBMC culture with coronavirus spike peptide pools or control peptides (ViraFEST assay). Each well received some 2.2 million PBMCs, cultured with roughly 9.4 IU/ml IL-2 and about 11 ug/ml peptide pools. Oncomine TCR Beta short-read sequencing was applied to DNA from cultured CD4+ T cells. From CD4+ T cells that had been cultured, genomic DNA was extracted. TCRdb fed the PCR reads into MiXCR, producing one record per CDR3 protein. The sample lists over 10,000 distinct CDR3 sequences; more than 55% were seen once. To note about this clonotype: Its antigen is currently unknown.

Trimming left V 0 bases short and J 6 bases short, with 7 bases between. The CDR3 covers 13 residues. In germline, CDR1 is SGHAT, CDR2 FQNNGV. The genes are TRBV11-2 and TRBJ2-3; a weak D match, TRBD1 (6 bases). The sequence was collected from a human donor with COVID-19. The sequencing used cultured CD4+ T cells from blood, collected after SARS-CoV-2 vaccination. The chain's CDR3 is CASSLDQGDTQYF. The CDR3, as DNA: TGTGCCAGCAGCTTAGATCAGGGGGATACGCAGTATTTT.